This TCR beta chain was recovered during a study of radiotherapy plus CTLA-4 blockade in lung cancer. Background on the study: Objective responses were seen in roughly 20% of patients, disease control in over 25%. Study-level results: Early clone dynamics of blood T cells, plus interferon-beta, reportedly predicted response best. After radiotherapy and ipilimumab, tumor-derived clones expanded in peripheral blood.

The CDR3 has 14 amino acids. Germline assignment: CDR1 SQVTM and CDR2 ANQGSEA. The V end lost 4 bases, the J end lost 0 bases, and 7 bases lay between the germline ends. Focal radiation and CTLA-4 blockade (ipilimumab) were tested in chemo-refractory metastatic non-small-cell lung cancer patients. As to this clone: Its antigen is not identified.

Produced via immunoSEQ multiplex PCR; TCRdb's table is partial and in-frame only. The sample consists of 89,000 or so clones, around 86% of them appearing once. The chain uses TRBV29-1 and TRBJ2-6; D uncertain. The sample in question was peripheral blood, obtained from a patient treated with radiotherapy plus ipilimumab. The origin of this receptor is a human donor with non-small cell lung cancer who had a partial response to radiotherapy plus ipilimumab. CDR3 bases: TGCAGCGTTGTCCAGGTCTCTGGGGCCAACGTCCTGACTTTC. This translates into CSVVQVSGANVLTF.